A single sample gave rise to the 16 T cell receptor beta chains below, sequenced in a study of early T cells in non-severe SARS-CoV-2 infection. TCRdb re-called the 5' RACE reads with MiXCR, one entry per CDR3 protein. The data contain tens of thousands of distinct CDR3 sequences, more than 10% of them singletons. Sequencing input: whole blood. These receptor sequences come from an adult who was a healthcare worker with PCR-confirmed SARS-CoV-2 infection or an uninfected control (not recorded which).

This clonotype came up many times. The V call is TRBV12-3 or TRBV12-4, the J call TRBJ1-3; perhaps TRBD1 as D (6 bases). The CDR3 is 15 amino acids. Trimming pared 6 bases from V and 0 bases from J, leaving 12 bases between. The DNA of the CDR3 is TGTGCCAGCAGCTTGATGGGGGCCTCTGGAAACACCATATATTTT. Its translation: CASSLMGASGNTIYF.

This clonotype was seen at least ten times. The chain carries TRBV7-9 and TRBJ2-1; D unresolved. The CDR3 is 16 amino acids. The V gene's germline CDR1 is SEHNR and CDR2 FQNEAQ (reference sequence). V dropped 5 bases and J dropped 3 bases, with 17 bases sitting between them. CDR3 DNA sequence: TGTGCCAGCAGCGCCGACCCCTTCTCAATCTACAATGAGCAGTTCTTC. Amino acid sequence: CASSADPFSIYNEQFF.

This clonotype has a handful of counts. The gene calls are TRBV6-2 or TRBV6-3 and TRBJ2-1, with TRBD2 identical over 11 bases. The J segment lost 4 bases and the V segment lost 6 bases, leaving 5 bases of the junction unmatched. The CDR3 spans 15 residues. The V gene's germline CDR1 is MNHEY and CDR2 SVGEGT. DNA for the CDR3: TGTGCCAGCAGAGTTAGCGGGGGGGCTTACAATGAGCAGTTCTTC. Its protein product is CASRVSGGAYNEQFF.

This clonotype was counted between two and nine times. The rearrangement uses TRBV4-1 and TRBJ1-2; 7 nucleotides agree with TRBD1. The CDR3 is made up of 15 amino acids. After removal of 3 bases from V and 4 bases from J, the junction contained 8 bases not matched to a gene. Per the germline V gene, CDR1 is MGHRA and CDR2 is YSYEKL. CDR3 coding DNA: TGCGCCAGCAGCCAGGCCCGACAGGGACTCTATGGCTACACCTTC. This sequence encodes CASSQARQGLYGYTF.

The chain combines TRBV28 with TRBJ2-7, with no clear D. V dropped 5 bases and J dropped 4 bases, with 9 bases sitting between them. Germline CDR1 reads MDHEN; CDR2 reads SYDVKM. The CDR3 spans 12 residues. The CDR3 spells CASSVLEYEQYF. Here the CDR3 DNA reads TGTGCCAGCAGTGTACTGGAGTACGAGCAGTACTTC.

There are many counts of this clonotype. The rearrangement joins TRBV7-2 to TRBJ2-1; D remains ambiguous. The germline V gene has CDR1 SGHTA and CDR2 FQGNSA. With 5 bases removed from V and 0 bases from J, the gap between germline ends came to 14 bases. The CDR3 consists of 16 residues. Here the CDR3 reads CASSVSSRSSYNEQFF. DNA for the CDR3: TGTGCCAGCAGCGTCAGTAGCCGGAGCTCCTACAATGAGCAGTTCTTC.

The V gene is TRBV10-1, the J gene TRBJ2-1, with D perhaps matching TRBD2 (5 bases). The germline V and J ends were trimmed by 2 bases and 14 bases, with 19 bases remaining between them. CDR3 length: 14 amino acids. Germline CDR1 is WNHNN and CDR2 is SYGVQD (reference sequence). The CDR3 spells CASSEAGRPPREFF. The CDR3 DNA follows: TGCGCCAGCAGTGAGGCGGGCAGGCCCCCGAGGGAGTTCTTC.

In this sample, this clonotype turned up a few times. This chain joins TRBV20-1 and TRBJ1-5; 7 bases are shared with TRBD1. This CDR3 is 13 amino acids long. Germline V gives CDR1 DFQATT, CDR2 SNEGSKA (reference sequence). With V trimmed by 5 bases and J by 4 bases, 5 bases remained unmatched. The CDR3 nucleotides read TGCAGTGCTGCGGGACAGCAAAATCAGCCCCAGCATTTT. Translated, it gives CSAAGQQNQPQHF.

J is TRBJ1-5 and V is TRBV7-8, with D unclear. The length of the CDR3 is 13 residues. The V end lost 1 base, the J end lost 4 bases, and 5 bases lay between the germline ends. The germline CDR1 and CDR2 sequences are SGHVS and FQNEAQ. The CDR3 region is CASSLEANQPQHF. The CDR3 DNA reads TGTGCCAGCAGCTTAGAGGCAAATCAGCCCCAGCATTTT.

The chain is built from TRBV3-1 and TRBJ2-2; D gene unclear. Germline V gives CDR1 LGHDT, CDR2 YNNKEL (reference sequence). The CDR3 covers 11 residues. Trimming pared 6 bases from V and 6 bases from J, leaving 5 bases between. The CDR3 region has the DNA TGTGCCAGCAGGATGGCCGGGGAGCTGTTTTTT. As protein: CASRMAGELFF.

This chain connects TRBV27 to TRBJ2-7, with 14 nucleotides matching TRBD2. The CDR3 length is 17 residues. Germline loops: CDR1 MNHEY, CDR2 SMNVEV (reference sequence). The ends lost 2 bases at V and 7 bases at J; junction bases unmatched: 10. Here the CDR3 DNA reads TGTGCCAGCAGTTTAGTCCCGGGACTAGCGGGAGTCAAGGAGCAGTACTTC. Translation: CASSLVPGLAGVKEQYF.

The chain carries TRBV7-2 and TRBJ1-5; D unresolved. With 0 bases removed from V and 0 bases from J, the gap between germline ends came to 6 bases. CDR3 length equals 15 residues. Germline lookup yields CDR1 SGHTA and CDR2 FQGNSA. This CDR3 reads CASSLAPSSNQPQHF. CDR3 bases: TGTGCCAGCAGCTTAGCCCCCAGTAGCAATCAGCCCCAGCATTTT.

V gene TRBV6-5 combines with J gene TRBJ1-2; TRBD1 matches at 12 bases. The germline CDR1 and CDR2 sequences are MNHEY and SVGAGI. The CDR3 is 14 amino acids. V shed 6 bases and J 4 bases; nucleotides not matched to a gene: 3. This CDR3 reads CASRGQGAGYGYTF. DNA for the CDR3: TGTGCCAGCAGGGGACAGGGGGCGGGCTATGGCTACACCTTC.

Concerning this clonotype: This may be a read error: a much more frequent sequence differs by one nucleotide. V and J are TRBV27 and TRBJ2-7; TRBD2 matches at 7 bases. The V and J ends lost 8 bases and 6 bases, in that order; junction bases with no gene match: 16. The length of the CDR3 is 15 residues. Germline CDR1 and CDR2: MNHEY and SMNVEV (reference sequence). Here the CDR3 reads CASPPLGTTFSEQYF. The CDR3 DNA reads as TGTGCCAGCCCCCCCCTCGGGACTACCTTCAGCGAGCAGTACTTC.

In its sample, this clonotype was seen a few times. V and J are TRBV19 and TRBJ1-2, with TRBD1 matching over 9 bases. V shed 6 bases, J shed 2 bases, and the junction held 4 bases outside the gene matches. The CDR3 runs to 14 residues. From germline, CDR1 is LNHDA and CDR2 SQIVND (reference sequence). The CDR3 DNA reads TGTGCCAGTAGCTCTGGACAGGGGAACTATGGCTACACCTTC. Translating gives CASSSGQGNYGYTF.

The table lists this clonotype with many counts. V gene TRBV6-5 combines with J gene TRBJ1-4, with D possibly TRBD1 on 5 matching bases. From germline, CDR1 is MNHEY and CDR2 SVGAGI. The length of the CDR3 is 12 residues. V gave up 7 bases and J gave up 11 bases, with 14 bases separating them. This CDR3 is CASTSRAGKLFF. The CDR3 DNA follows: TGTGCCAGCACCTCCAGGGCGGGGAAACTGTTTTTT.